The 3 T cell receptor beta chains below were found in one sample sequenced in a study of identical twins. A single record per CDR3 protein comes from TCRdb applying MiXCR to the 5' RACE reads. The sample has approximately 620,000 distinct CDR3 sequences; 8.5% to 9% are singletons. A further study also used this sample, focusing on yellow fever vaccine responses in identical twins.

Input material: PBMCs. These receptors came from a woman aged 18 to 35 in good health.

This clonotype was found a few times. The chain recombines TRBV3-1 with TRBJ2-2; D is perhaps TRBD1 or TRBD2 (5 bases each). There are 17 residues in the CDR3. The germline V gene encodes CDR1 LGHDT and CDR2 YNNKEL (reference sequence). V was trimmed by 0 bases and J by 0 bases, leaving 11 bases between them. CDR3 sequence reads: CASSQERGTTNTGELFF. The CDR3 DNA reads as TGTGCCAGCAGCCAAGAGCGAGGGACGACGAACACCGGGGAGCTGTTTTTT.

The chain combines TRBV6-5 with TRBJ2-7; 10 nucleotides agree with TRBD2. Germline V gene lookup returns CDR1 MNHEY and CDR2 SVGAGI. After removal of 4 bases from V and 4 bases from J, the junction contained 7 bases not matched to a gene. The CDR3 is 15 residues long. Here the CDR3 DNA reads TGTGCCAGCAGTTCCACGTCTAGCGGGGGTTACGAGCAGTACTTC. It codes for CASSSTSSGGYEQYF.

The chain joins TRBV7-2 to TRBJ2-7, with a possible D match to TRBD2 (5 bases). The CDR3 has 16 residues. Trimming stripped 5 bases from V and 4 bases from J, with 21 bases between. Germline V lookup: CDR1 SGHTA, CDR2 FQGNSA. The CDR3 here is CASSVRVSWVAYEQYF. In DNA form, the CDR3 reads TGTGCCAGCAGCGTTAGAGTGTCGTGGGTAGCGTACGAGCAGTACTTC.